This T cell receptor (beta chain) comes out of a study of blood T cell repertoires in COVID-19. The overall study: T cells, B-cell-depleted T cells, or PBMCs supplied cDNA or gDNA.

This CDR3 has 17 amino acids. The J segment lost 3 bases and the V segment lost 4 bases, leaving 12 bases of the junction unmatched. Germline V CDR1 and CDR2: SGHVS, FQNEAQ. This clone was seen more than once but under ten times. Per the original methods: Quantification of nucleated cells was approximated via reference gene primer amplification. Repertoires were generated with immunoSEQ multiplex PCR, while TCRdb's copy carries only in-frame clones and drops some. V and J calls and clone size come straight from that table; D and trimming were deduced from the DNA. The sample lists 65,000 to 70,000 clones, more than 75% seen once, with approximately 16% in the top ten.

The source material was peripheral blood. The rearrangement links TRBV7-8 to TRBJ1-5, with 7 bases aligning to TRBD1. The sequence was obtained from a man aged 35-49 years with COVID-19, enrolled during active disease. DNA for the CDR3: TGTGCCAGCAGCTCCAGCCTCCGGGACAGATCCAATCAGCCCCAGCATTTT. The encoded protein is CASSSSLRDRSNQPQHF.